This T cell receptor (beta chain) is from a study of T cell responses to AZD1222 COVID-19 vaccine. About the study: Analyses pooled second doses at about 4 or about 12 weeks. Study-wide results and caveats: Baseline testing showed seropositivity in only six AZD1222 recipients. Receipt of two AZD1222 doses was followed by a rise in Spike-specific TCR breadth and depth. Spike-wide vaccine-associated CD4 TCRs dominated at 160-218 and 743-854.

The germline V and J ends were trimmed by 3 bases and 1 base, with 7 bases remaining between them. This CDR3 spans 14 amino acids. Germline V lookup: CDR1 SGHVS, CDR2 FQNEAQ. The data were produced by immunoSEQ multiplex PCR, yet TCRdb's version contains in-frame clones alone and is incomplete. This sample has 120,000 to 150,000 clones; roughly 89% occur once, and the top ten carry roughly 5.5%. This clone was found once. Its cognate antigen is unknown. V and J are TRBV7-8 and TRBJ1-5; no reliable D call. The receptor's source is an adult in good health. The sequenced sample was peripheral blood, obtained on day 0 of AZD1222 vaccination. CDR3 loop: CASSFLGSNQPQHF. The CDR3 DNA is TGTGCCAGCAGCTTTCTAGGGAGCAATCAGCCCCAGCATTTT.